These 8 T cell receptor beta chains were all obtained from the same sample, sequenced in a study of T cells in Graves' hyperthyroidism and ophthalmopathy. RNA transcripts yielded amplified TCR beta CDR3 regions. The HTBI primer set drove a first-round RT-PCR of the TCR CDR3. One entry per CDR3 protein results from TCRdb running MiXCR on the multiplex PCR reads. The repertoire includes 640,000 or so distinct CDR3 sequences, 14% of them detected once, and approximately 6.4% sits in the top ten. Sample: blood. Receptor source: a woman in her late teens or twenties with Graves' ophthalmopathy.

The chain has TRBV15 and TRBJ2-1; D may be TRBD2 (7 bases). CDR3 size: 17 residues. The V end lost 2 bases, the J end lost 3 bases, and 17 bases lay between the germline ends. Germline V gene sequence: CDR1 LNHNV, CDR2 YYDKDF (reference sequence). For the CDR3, the DNA is TGTGCCACCAGCAGACCCCGGGGGCGGGGGAGCTACAATGAGCAGTTCTTC. This translates into CATSRPRGRGSYNEQFF.

Ten or more counts support this clonotype. This sequence joins TRBV30 and TRBJ2-2; tentative D call: TRBD2 (5 bases). The V gene lost 2 bases and the J gene lost 7 bases, with 11 bases spanning the gap. There are 13 residues in the CDR3. CDR1 and CDR2 (germline): GTSNPN, SVGIG (reference sequence). CDR3 DNA sequence: TGTGCCTGGAGTCCGCTCCGGGACGGGGAGCTGTTTTTT. Amino acid sequence: CAWSPLRDGELFF.

This clonotype was detected ten times or more. The V call is TRBV28, the J call TRBJ2-7; 10 bases line up with TRBD2. The CDR3 totals 15 residues. Per the germline V gene, CDR1 is MDHEN and CDR2 is SYDVKM. The ends lost 5 bases at V and 7 bases at J; junction bases unmatched: 11. The CDR3 region is CASSAPSGRAGEQYF. The CDR3 DNA is TGTGCCAGCAGTGCCCCGAGCGGGAGGGCGGGTGAGCAGTACTTC.

This clonotype was seen many times. V gene TRBV27 combines with J gene TRBJ2-7, with TRBD1 identical over 8 bases. Germline V CDR1 and CDR2: MNHEY, SMNVEV (reference sequence). V gave up 5 bases and J gave up 5 bases; unmatched junction bases: 11. The CDR3 has 15 amino acids. DNA for the CDR3: TGTGCCAGCAGTCCATCAGGGGGCGGTTTCCACGAGCAGTACTTC. Amino acids: CASSPSGGGFHEQYF.

About this clonotype: A much larger clone lies a single base off, so this may be a read error. The chain couples TRBV7-2 to TRBJ2-1, with no clear D. The CDR3 contains 15 residues. Germline lookup yields CDR1 SGHTA and CDR2 FQGNSA. In nucleotides, the CDR3 is TGTGCCAGCAGCTTAGCAAGCGAAGTCTACAATGAGCAGCTCTTC. It encodes CASSLASEVYNEQLF.

The chain uses TRBV4-3 and TRBJ2-7, with D perhaps TRBD2 (6 bases). The CDR3 runs to 17 residues. Germline values: CDR1 LGHNA, CDR2 YSLEER. The ends were cut back, 1 base at V and 3 bases at J, with 19 bases in the middle. CDR3 in amino acids: CASSQGYLWREHYEQYF. The CDR3 bases are TGCGCCAGCAGCCAAGGCTACTTGTGGCGGGAACACTACGAGCAGTACTTC.

This clonotype was observed many times. V gene TRBV2 combines with J gene TRBJ2-1; TRBD1 or TRBD2 may be the D gene (8 bases each). The germline V gene has CDR1 SNHLY and CDR2 FYNNEI. This CDR3 is built from 13 residues. V lost 8 bases and J 9 bases, leaving 17 bases between the germline ends. CDR3 nucleotide sequence: TGTGCCAGCTGCAGGGGGCGGGAGGCTGAGCAGTTCTTC. Its translation is CASCRGREAEQFF. The full variable domain, rest sourced from reference TRBV2 and TRBJ2-1, is EPEVTQTPSHQVTQMGQEVILRCVPISNHLYFYWYRQILGQKVEFLVSFYNNEISEKSEIFDDQFSVERPDGSNFTLKIRSTKLEDSAMYFCASCRGREAEQFFGPGTRLTVL.

This clonotype was seen many times. The chain links TRBV20-1 to TRBJ2-2; perhaps TRBD1 as D (6 bases). From germline, CDR1 is DFQATT and CDR2 SNEGSKA (reference sequence). The CDR3 contains 15 residues. V was pared by 0 bases and J by 4 bases, with 12 bases between. The CDR3, as DNA: TGCAGTGCTAGAGATCCTACAGGGATCACCGGGGAGCTGTTTTTT. It codes for CSARDPTGITGELFF.